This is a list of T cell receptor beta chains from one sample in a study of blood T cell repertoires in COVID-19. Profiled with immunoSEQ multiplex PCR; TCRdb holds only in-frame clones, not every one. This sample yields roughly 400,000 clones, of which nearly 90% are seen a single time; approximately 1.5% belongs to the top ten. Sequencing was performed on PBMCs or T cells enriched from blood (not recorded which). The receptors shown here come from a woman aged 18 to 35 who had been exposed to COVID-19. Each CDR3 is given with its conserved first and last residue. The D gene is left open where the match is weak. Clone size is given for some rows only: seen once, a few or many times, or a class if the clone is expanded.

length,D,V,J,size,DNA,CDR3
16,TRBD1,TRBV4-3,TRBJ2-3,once,TGCGCCAGCAGCCAAGATGGGACAGGAAGCACAGATACGCAGTATTTT,CASSQDGTGSTDTQYF
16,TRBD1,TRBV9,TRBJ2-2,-,TGTGCCAGCAGCGTAGCCAGGGACAGTAACACCGGGGAGCTGTTTTTT,CASSVARDSNTGELFF
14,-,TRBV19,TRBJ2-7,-,TGTGCCAGTAGTCCCCTAGGCCTGGCGGGCGAGCAGTACTTC,CASSPLGLAGEQYF
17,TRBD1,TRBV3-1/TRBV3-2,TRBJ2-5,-,TGTGCCAGCAGCCAAGGGGGGTCAGGGGGTTTAGGAGAGACCCAGTACTTC,CASSQGGSGGLGETQYF
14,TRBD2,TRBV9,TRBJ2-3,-,TGTGCCAGCAGCGCTAGCGGACGCACAGATACGCAGTATTTT,CASSASGRTDTQYF
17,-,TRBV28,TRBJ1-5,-,TGTGCCAGCAGTTCCCATAGGGGAGCACAGGGTCTTCAGCCCCAGCATTTT,CASSSHRGAQGLQPQHF
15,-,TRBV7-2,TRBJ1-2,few,TGTGCCAGCAGCTTAGTCGCCAGTGCTTACTATGGCTACACCTTC,CASSLVASAYYGYTF
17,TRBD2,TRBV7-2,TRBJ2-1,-,TGTGCCAGCAGCTTGCCCCCCGGGGGGGTGGGGTACAATGAGCAGTTCTTC,CASSLPPGGVGYNEQFF
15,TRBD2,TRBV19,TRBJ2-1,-,TGTGCCAGTAGTGTCAGCGGGAGCTCCTACAATGAGCAGTTCTTC,CASSVSGSSYNEQFF
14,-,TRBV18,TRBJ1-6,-,TGTGCCAGCCAGGGAGGGTTCTCAGATTCACCCCTCCACTTT,CASQGGFSDSPLHF
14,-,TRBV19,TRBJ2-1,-,TGTGCCAGTAGGATTCGTAGCTCCTACAATGAGCAGTTCTTC,CASRIRSSYNEQFF
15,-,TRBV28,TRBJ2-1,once,TGTGCCAGCAATCCTCTCCTGGGGAGGTCCAATGAGCAGTTCTTC,CASNPLLGRSNEQFF
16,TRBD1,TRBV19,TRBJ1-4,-,TGTGCCAGTTCCCGGGACAGCTTTTCAACCGTGGAAAAACTGTTTTTT,CASSRDSFSTVEKLFF
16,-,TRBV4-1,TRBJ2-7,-,TGCGCCAGCAGCCAAGAAGGGGCAGGGCAGTTTTACGAGCAGTACTTC,CASSQEGAGQFYEQYF
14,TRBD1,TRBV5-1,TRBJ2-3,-,TGCGCCAGCAGCTCGGACAGGGGAACAGATACGCAGTATTTT,CASSSDRGTDTQYF
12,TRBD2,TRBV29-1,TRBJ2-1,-,TGCAGCCATACCCGGCGGGGGGATGAGCAGTTCTTC,CSHTRRGDEQFF
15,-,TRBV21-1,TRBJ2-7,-,TGTGCCAGCAGCCAACCGGGACAGGTTCCCTACGAGCAGTACTTC,CASSQPGQVPYEQYF
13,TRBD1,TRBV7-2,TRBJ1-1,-,TGTGCCAGCAGCGTCAACAGGGGGGAAGAAGCTTTCTTT,CASSVNRGEEAFF
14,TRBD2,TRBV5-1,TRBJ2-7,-,TGCGCCAGCAGCTTGACCGGGGGGACCTACGAGCAGTACTTC,CASSLTGGTYEQYF
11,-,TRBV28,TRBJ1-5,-,TGTGCCAGCAGTACTCCCGGGGCCCAGCATTTT,CASSTPGAQHF
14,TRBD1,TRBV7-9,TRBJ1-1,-,TGTGCCAGCAGCAGACAAGGGACAGGGACTGAAGCTTTCTTT,CASSRQGTGTEAFF
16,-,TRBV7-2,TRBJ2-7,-,TGTGCCAGCAGCTTAGTAGGCCGGGAAAGGCCGAAAGAGCAGTACTTC,CASSLVGRERPKEQYF
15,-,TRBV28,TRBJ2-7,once,TGTGCCAGCAGTGCTCCCGCCGTTAACTCGTTCGAGCAGTACTTC,CASSAPAVNSFEQYF
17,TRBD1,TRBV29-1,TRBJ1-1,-,TGCAGCGTTGAAGATGTGGAGGGGGCTGAATGGAACACTGAAGCTTTCTTT,CSVEDVEGAEWNTEAFF
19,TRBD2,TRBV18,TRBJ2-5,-,TGTGCCAGCTCACCAATTTCGGCTAGCGGGAGTTCGTACCAAGAGACCCAGTACTTC,CASSPISASGSSYQETQYF
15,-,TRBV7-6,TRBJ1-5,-,TGTGCCAGCAGCCAGGGGACGGGCGACAATCAGCCCCAGCATTTT,CASSQGTGDNQPQHF
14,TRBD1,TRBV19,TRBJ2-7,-,TGTGCCAGTAGTACCGGGACAGGAGGCTACGAGCAGTACTTC,CASSTGTGGYEQYF
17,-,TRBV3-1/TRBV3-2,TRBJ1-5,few,TGTGCCAGCAGCCAAGGTGATGGGGCCCCCCGTGGTCAGCCCCAGCATTTT,CASSQGDGAPRGQPQHF
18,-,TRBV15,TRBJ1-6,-,TGTGCCACCAGCAGTTCCGTCCCGAGGAGCTCCTATAATTCACCCCTCCACTTT,CATSSSVPRSSYNSPLHF
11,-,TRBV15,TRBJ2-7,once,TGTGCCACCAGCAGATTAGACGAGCAGTACTTC,CATSRLDEQYF
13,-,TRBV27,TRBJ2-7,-,TGTGCCAGCAGTCGAGGGGGGGCGAACGAGCAGTACTTC,CASSRGGANEQYF
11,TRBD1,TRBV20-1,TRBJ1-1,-,TGCAGTGCTCCTGGACAGGGTGAAGCTTTCTTT,CSAPGQGEAFF
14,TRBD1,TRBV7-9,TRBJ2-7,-,TGTGCCAGCAGCAAGTCGACAGGGTTCTACGAGCAGTACTTC,CASSKSTGFYEQYF
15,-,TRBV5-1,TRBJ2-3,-,TGCGCCAGCAGGGAAGACCCCCCGGTGACAAATACGCAGTATTTT,CASREDPPVTNTQYF
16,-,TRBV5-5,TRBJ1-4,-,TGTGCCAGCACCCTGAGTCCCCTTGCAACTAATGAAAAACTGTTTTTT,CASTLSPLATNEKLFF
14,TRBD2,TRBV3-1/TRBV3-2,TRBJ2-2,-,TGTGCCAGCAGCCCGAGCGGGGGGACCGGGGAGCTGTTTTTT,CASSPSGGTGELFF
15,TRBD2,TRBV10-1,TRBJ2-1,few,TGCGCCAGCAGTGAAGGACGGGGGGGGGAGGATGAGCAGTTCTTC,CASSEGRGGEDEQFF
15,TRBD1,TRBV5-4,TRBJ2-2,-,TGTGCCAGCAGCCGGGACAGGGCGAACACCGGGGAGCTGTTTTTT,CASSRDRANTGELFF
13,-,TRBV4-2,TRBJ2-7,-,TGTGCCAGCAGCCAATATCCAACCGGCGAGCAGTACTTC,CASSQYPTGEQYF
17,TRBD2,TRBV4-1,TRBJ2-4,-,TGCGCCAGCAGCCAAGGGGGACTAGCGTTAGCCAAAAACATTCAGTACTTC,CASSQGGLALAKNIQYF